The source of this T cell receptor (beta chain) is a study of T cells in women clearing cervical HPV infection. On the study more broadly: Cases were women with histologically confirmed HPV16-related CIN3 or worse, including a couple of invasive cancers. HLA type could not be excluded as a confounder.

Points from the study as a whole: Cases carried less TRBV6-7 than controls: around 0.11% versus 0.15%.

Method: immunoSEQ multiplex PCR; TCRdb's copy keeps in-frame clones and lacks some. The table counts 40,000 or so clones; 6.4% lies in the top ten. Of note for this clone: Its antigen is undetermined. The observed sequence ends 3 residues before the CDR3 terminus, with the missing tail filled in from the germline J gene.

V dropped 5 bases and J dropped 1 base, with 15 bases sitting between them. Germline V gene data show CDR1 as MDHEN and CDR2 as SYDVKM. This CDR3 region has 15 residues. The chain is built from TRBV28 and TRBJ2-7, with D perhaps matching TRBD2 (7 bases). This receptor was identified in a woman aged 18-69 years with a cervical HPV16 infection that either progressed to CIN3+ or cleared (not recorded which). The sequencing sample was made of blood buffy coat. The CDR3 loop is CASSKGGEQSYEQYF. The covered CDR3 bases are TGTGCCAGCAGTAAAGGGGGGGAACAGTCCTACGAG.